The present T cell receptor beta chain was sequenced within a study of blood T cell repertoires in COVID-19. Overall study: The United States, Italy and Spain supplied acute and convalescent COVID-19 samples.

V lost 4 bases and J lost 1; bases outside the gene matches: 6. Looked up from germline, CDR1 is SGHNT and CDR2 is YYREEE (reference sequence). The CDR3 runs to 15 residues. TCRdb's table, derived via immunoSEQ multiplex PCR, lists solely in-frame clones and lacks some. This sample has 100,000 to 150,000 clones, with over 75% found just once. This sequence originates from a woman over 75 with acute or convalescent COVID-19. Sequenced sample: peripheral blood. The gene calls are TRBV5-4 and TRBJ2-7, with TRBD1 matching over 9 bases. CDR3 nucleotide sequence: TGTGCCAGCAGCCCCGGGACAGGGCTATCCTACGAGCAGTACTTC. This sequence encodes CASSPGTGLSYEQYF.